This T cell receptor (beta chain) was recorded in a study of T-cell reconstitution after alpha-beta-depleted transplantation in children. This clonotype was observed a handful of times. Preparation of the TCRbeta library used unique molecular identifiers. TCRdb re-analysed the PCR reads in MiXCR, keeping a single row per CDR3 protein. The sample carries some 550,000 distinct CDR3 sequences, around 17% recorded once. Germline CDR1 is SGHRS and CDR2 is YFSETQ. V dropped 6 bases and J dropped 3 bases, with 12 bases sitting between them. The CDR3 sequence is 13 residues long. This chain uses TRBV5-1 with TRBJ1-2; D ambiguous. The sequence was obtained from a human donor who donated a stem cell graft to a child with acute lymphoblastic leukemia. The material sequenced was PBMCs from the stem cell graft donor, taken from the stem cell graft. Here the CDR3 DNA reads TGCGCCAGCACCTACATGGGTCACTATGGCTACACCTTC. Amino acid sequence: CASTYMGHYGYTF.